This TCR beta chain is drawn from a study of CD8 T cells in ankylosing spondylitis. TCRdb processed the 5' RACE reads anew with MiXCR; each CDR3 protein has one entry. Altogether some 350,000 distinct CDR3 sequences are present, roughly 15% being singletons, with the ten largest covering 1.1%. This CDR3 comprises 14 residues. Germline loops: CDR1 MNHGY, CDR2 SAAAGT. Trimming took off 4 bases at V and 0 bases at J, with 8 bases between the two ends. V gene TRBV6-8 combines with J gene TRBJ2-3; D gene ambiguous. The receptor comes from a male donor with ankylosing spondylitis or in good health (not recorded which). Sequencing was done on a sample of blood, either unsorted or a sorted T cell fraction (not recorded which). The CDR3 loop reads CASSSTSSTDTQYF. DNA of the CDR3: TGTGCCAGCAGTTCTACTTCTAGCACAGATACGCAGTATTTT.